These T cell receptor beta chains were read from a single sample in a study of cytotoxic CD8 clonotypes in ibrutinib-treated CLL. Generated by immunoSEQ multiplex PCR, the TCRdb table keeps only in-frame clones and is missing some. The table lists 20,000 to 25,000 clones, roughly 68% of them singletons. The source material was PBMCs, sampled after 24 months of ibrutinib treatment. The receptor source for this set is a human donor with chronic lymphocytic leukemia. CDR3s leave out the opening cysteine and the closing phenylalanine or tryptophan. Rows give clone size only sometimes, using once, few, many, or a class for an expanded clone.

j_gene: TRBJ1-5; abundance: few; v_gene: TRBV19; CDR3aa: ASSTMDRANQPQH
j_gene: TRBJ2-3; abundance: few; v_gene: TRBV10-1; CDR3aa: ASSEVGDTQY
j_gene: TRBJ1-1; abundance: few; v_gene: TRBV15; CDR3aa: ATSSASRGPDTEAF
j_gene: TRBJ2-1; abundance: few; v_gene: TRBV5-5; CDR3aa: ASSSGQGVGEQF
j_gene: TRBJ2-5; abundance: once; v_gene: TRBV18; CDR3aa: ASSQNFQETQY
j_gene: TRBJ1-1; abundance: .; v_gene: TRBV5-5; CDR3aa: ASSLSTQNTEAF
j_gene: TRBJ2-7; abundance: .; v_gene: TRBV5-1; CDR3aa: ASSLSDEQY
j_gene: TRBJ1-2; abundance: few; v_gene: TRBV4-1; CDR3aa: ASSQGSDRRDYGYT
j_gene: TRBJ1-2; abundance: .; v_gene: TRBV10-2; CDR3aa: ASSDPGLFGYT
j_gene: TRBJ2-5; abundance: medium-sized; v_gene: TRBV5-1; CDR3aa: ASSSGQGGGETQY
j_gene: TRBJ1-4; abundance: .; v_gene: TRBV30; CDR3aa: AWSPGTGVEKLF
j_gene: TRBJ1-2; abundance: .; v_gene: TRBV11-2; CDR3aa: ASSLVVTNYGYT
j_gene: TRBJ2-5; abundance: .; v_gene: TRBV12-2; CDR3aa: ASRFGGGAIRETQY
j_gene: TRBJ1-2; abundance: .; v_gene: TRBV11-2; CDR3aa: ASSPSHYYGYT
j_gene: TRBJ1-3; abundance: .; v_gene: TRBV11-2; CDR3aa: ASSLVSPGSSGNTIY
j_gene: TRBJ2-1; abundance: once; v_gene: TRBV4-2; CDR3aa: ASSQVAGGLNEQF
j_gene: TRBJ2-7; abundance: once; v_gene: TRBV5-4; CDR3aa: ASSSGTYEQY
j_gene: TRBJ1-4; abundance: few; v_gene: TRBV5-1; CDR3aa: ASSFGQDGEKLF
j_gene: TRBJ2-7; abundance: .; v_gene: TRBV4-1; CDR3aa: ASSPSGGASYEQY
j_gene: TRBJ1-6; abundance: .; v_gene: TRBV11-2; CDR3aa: ASNGWGGLENSPLH
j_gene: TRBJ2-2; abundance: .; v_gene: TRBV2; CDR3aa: ASTGTANTGELF
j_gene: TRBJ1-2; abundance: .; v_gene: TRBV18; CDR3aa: ASSPPGGGYGYT
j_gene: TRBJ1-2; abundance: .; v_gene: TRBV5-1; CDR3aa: ASSLVTGEYGYT
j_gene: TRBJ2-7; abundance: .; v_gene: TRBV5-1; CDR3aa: ASSLVGLSYEQY
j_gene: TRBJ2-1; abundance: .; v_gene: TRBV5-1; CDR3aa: ASSFGNEQF
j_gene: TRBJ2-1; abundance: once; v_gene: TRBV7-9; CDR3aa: ASSLQTRGDYNEQF
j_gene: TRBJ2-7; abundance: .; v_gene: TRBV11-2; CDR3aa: ASSPPDSPWYEQY
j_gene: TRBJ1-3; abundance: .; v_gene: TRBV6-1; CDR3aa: ASSEFGTGNTIY
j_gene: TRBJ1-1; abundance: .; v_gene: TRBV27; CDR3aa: ASSFQVTGVAF
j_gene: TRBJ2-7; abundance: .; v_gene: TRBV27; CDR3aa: ASSFTPRSFQY
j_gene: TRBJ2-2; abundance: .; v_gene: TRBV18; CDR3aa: ASSPRTGAAGELF
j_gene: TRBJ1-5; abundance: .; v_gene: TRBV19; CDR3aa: ASSTLGRGQGQPQH
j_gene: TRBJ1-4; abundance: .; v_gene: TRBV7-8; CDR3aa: ASSLGATNEKLF
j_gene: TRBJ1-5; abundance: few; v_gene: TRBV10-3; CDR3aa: AISDRLGQGAQPQH
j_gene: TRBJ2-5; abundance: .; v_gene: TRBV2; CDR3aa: ASSGTGRETQY
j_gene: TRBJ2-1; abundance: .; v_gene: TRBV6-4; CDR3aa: ASSPSGGSANEQF
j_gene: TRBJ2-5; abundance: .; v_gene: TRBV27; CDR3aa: ASWNRTSGGAWETQY
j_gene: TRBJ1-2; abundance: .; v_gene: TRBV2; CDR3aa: ASGAGKTNYGYT
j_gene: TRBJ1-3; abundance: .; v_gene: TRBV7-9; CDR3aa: ASSTRRSGNTIY
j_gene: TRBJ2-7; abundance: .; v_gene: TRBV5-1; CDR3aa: ASSLQAISGGPTSYEQY
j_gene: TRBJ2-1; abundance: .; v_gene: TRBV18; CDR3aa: ASSPPHKYQQF
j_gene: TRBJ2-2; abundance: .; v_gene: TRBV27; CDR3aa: ASSFHAGINTGELF
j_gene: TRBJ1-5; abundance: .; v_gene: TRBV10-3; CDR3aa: AISERDRGTPQH
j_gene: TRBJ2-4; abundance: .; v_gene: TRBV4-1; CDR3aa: ASSHPGQVKAKNIQY
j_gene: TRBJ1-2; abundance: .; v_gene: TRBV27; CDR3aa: ASSLNSDYGYT
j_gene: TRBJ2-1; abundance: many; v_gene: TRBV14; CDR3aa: ASSQFGLEQF